This section outlines one T cell receptor (beta chain) sequence together with its context. The PCR was carried out with 60 Vbeta primers and 13 Jbeta primers. Clones were sequenced by immunoSEQ multiplex PCR, and TCRdb holds only the in-frame ones, with some missing. The table has fewer than 150,000 clones, about four fifths seen once. CDR1 MNHEY and CDR2 SVGAGI come from the germline V gene. J gave up 7 bases and V 5 bases, and 4 bases lay outside the gene matches. The CDR3 runs to 12 residues. The data derive from a study of cytomegalovirus exposure and HLA in healthy donors. The V and J genes are TRBV6-5 and TRBJ2-7; TRBD1 matches 8 bases. Input material: PBMCs. The clonotype was recovered from a man younger than 45 in good health and CMV-seronegative. The CDR3 region is CASSGQGREQYF. The CDR3 DNA sequence: TGTGCCAGCAGTGGACAGGGTCGGGAGCAGTACTTC.